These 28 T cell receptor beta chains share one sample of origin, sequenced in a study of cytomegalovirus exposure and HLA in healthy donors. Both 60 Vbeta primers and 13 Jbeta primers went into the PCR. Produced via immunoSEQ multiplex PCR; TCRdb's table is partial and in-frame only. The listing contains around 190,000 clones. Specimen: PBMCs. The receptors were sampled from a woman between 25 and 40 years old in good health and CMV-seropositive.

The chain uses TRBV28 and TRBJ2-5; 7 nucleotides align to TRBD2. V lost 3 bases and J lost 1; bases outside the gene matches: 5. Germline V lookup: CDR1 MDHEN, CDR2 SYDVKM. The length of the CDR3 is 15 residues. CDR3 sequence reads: CASSFGSGFQETQYF. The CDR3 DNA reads TGTGCCAGCAGTTTCGGTAGCGGGTTCCAAGAGACCCAGTACTTC.

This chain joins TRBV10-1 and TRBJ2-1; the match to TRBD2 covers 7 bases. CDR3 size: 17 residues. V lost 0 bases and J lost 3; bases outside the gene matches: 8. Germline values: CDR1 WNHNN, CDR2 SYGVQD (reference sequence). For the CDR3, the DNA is TGCGCCAGCAGTGAGTCCGGATGGCGGGGGAACTACAATGAGCAGTTCTTC. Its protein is CASSESGWRGNYNEQFF.

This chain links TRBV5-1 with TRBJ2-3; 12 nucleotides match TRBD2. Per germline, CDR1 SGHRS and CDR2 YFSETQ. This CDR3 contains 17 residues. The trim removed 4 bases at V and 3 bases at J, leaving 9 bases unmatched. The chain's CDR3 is CASSRDRLAGETDTQYF. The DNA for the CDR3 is TGCGCCAGCAGCCGGGATAGACTAGCGGGGGAAACAGATACGCAGTATTTT.

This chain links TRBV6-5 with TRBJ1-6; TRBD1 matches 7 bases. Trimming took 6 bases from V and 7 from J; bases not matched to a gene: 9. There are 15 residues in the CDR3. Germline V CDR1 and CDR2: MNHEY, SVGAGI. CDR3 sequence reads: CASRPLGTENSPLHF. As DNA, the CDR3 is TGTGCCAGCAGGCCCCTCGGGACAGAGAATTCACCCCTCCACTTT.

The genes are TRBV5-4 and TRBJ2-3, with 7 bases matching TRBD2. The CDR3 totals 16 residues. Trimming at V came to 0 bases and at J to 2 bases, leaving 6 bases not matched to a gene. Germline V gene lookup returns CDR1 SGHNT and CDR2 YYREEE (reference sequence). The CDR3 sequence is CASSLGGGGPTDTQYF. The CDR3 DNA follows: TGTGCCAGCAGCTTGGGGGGCGGGGGACCCACAGATACGCAGTATTTT.

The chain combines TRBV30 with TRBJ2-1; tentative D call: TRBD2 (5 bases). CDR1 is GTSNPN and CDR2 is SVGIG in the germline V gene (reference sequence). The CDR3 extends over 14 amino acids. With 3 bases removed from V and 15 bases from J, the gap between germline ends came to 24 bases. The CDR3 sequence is CAWSPPPPSAALFF. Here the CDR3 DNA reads TGTGCCTGGAGCCCCCCCCCTCCCTCAGCGGCCTTGTTCTTC.

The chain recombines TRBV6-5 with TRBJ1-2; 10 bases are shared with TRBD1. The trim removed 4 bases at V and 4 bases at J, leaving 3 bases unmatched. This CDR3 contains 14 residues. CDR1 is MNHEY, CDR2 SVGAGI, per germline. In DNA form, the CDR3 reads TGTGCCAGCAGTTTGGGACAGGGGAGCTATGGCTACACCTTC. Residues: CASSLGQGSYGYTF.

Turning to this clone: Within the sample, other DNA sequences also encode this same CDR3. The CDR3 region is CARATGVNQPQHF. CDR3 coding DNA: TGTGCCAGAGCCACAGGAGTCAATCAGCCCCAGCATTTT. The chain carries TRBV2 and TRBJ1-5, with D maybe TRBD1 (5 bases). V was cut by 9 bases and J by 3 bases, with 12 bases left in between. The CDR3 consists of 13 residues. CDR1 and CDR2 from the germline V gene are SNHLY and FYNNEI.

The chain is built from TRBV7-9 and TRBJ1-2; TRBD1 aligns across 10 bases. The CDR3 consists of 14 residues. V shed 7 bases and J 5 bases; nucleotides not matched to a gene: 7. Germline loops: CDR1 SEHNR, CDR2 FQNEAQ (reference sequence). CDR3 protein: CASTRGTGDYGYTF. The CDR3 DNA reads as TGTGCCAGCACCAGAGGGACAGGGGATTATGGCTACACCTTC.

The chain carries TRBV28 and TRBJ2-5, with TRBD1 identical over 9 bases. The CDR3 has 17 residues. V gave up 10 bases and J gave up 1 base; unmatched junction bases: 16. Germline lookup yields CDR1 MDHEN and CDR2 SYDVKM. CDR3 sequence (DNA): TGTGCCACCAACCGCAGATCACAGGGGGCCCCCCAAGAGACCCAGTACTTC. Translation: CATNRRSQGAPQETQYF.

CDR3 nucleotides: TGTGCCAGCAGGGACAGGGGGGGGACTGAAGCTTTCTTT. The encoded protein is CASRDRGGTEAFF. The rearrangement links TRBV2 to TRBJ1-1; 10 nucleotides align to TRBD1. The CDR3 has 13 amino acids. CDR1 is SNHLY, CDR2 FYNNEI, per germline. The junction had 3 bases not matched to a gene; V was cut back by 6 bases and J by 5 bases.

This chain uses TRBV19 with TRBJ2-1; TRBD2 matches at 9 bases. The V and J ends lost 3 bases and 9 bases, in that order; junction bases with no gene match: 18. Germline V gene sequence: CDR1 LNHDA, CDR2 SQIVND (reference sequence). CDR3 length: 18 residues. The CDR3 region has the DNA TGTGCCAGTAGTATTGAGACTAGCGGTGTTGGGCTACATGGTGAGCAGTTCTTC. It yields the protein CASSIETSGVGLHGEQFF. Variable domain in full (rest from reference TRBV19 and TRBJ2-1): DGGITQSPKYLFRKEGQNVTLSCEQNLNHDAMYWYRQDPGQGLRLIYYSQIVNDFQKGDIAEGYSVSREKKESFPLTVTSAQKNPTAFYLCASSIETSGVGLHGEQFFGPGTRLTVL.

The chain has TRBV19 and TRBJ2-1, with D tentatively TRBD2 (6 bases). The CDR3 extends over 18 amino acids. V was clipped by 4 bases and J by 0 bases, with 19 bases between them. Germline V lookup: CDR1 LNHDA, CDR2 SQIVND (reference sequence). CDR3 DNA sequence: TGTGCCAGTAGTAGAGAGGGAGGTTCCTCAAGCTCCTACAATGAGCAGTTCTTC. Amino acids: CASSREGGSSSSYNEQFF. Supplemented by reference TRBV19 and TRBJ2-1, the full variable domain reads DGGITQSPKYLFRKEGQNVTLSCEQNLNHDAMYWYRQDPGQGLRLIYYSQIVNDFQKGDIAEGYSVSREKKESFPLTVTSAQKNPTAFYLCASSREGGSSSSYNEQFFGPGTRLTVL.

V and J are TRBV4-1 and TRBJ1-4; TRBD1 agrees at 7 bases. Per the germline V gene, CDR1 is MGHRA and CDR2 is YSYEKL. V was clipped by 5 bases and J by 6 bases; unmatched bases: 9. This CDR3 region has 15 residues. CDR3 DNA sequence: TGCGCCAGCAGCAAACGGACAGGCTCGGATGAAAAACTGTTTTTT. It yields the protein CASSKRTGSDEKLFF.

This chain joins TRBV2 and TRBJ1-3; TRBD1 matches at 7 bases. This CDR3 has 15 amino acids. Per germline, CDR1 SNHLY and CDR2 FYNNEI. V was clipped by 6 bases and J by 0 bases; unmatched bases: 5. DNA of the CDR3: TGTGCCAGCAGGGAGGGGGCGCTCTCTGGAAACACCATATATTTT. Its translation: CASREGALSGNTIYF.

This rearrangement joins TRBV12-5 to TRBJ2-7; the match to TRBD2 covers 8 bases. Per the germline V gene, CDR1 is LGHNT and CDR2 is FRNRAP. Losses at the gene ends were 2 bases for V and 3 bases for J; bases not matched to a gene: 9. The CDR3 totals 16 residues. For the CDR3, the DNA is TGTGCTAGTGGTTTGATCCGGGGGGGCGAAAGCTACGAGCAGTACTTC. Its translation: CASGLIRGGESYEQYF.

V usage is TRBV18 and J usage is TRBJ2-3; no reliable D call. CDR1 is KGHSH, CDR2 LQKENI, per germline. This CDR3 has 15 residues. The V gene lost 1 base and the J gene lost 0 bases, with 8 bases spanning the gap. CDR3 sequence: CASSPRAASTDTQYF. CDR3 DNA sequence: TGTGCCAGCTCACCACGTGCGGCTAGCACAGATACGCAGTATTTT. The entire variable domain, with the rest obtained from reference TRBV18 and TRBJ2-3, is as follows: NAGVMQNPRHLVRRRGQEARLRCSPMKGHSHVYWYRQLPEEGLKFMVYLQKENIIDESGMPKERFSAEFPKEGPSILRIQQVVRGDSAAYFCASSPRAASTDTQYFGPGTRLTVL.

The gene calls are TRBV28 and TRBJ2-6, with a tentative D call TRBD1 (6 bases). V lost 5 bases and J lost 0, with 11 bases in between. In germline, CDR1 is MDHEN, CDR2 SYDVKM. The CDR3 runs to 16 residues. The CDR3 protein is CASSVGQISGANVLTF. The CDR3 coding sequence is TGTGCCAGCAGTGTCGGACAGATCTCTGGGGCCAACGTCCTGACTTTC.

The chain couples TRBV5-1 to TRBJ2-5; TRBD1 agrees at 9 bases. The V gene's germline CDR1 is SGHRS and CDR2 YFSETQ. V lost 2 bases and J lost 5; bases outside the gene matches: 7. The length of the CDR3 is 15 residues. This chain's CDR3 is CASSFNRGLYETQYF. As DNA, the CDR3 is TGCGCCAGCAGCTTTAACAGGGGGCTGTATGAGACCCAGTACTTC.

CDR3 DNA sequence: TGCGCCAGCAGCCAGTTAGCGGGAGACTCCTACAATGAGCAGTTCTTC. Translation gives CASSQLAGDSYNEQFF. This chain joins TRBV4-3 and TRBJ2-1, with 9 bases identical to TRBD2. This CDR3 has 16 amino acids. V was pared by 3 bases and J by 0 bases, with 3 bases of the junction left unmatched. The germline CDR1 and CDR2 sequences are LGHNA and YSLEER.

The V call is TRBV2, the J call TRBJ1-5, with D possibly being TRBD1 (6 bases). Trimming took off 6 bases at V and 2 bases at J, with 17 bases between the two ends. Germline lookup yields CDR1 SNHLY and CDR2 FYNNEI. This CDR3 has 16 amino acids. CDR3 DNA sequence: TGTGCCAGCAGCCCTTTTACAGGGACGGGCAATCAGCCCCAGCATTTT. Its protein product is CASSPFTGTGNQPQHF.

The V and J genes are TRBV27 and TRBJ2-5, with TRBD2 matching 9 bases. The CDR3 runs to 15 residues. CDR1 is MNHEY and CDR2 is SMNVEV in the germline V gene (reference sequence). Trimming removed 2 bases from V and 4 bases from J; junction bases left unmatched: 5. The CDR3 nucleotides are TGTGCCAGCAGTTTACGCGGGAGGGCCTCAGAGACCCAGTACTTC. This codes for CASSLRGRASETQYF.

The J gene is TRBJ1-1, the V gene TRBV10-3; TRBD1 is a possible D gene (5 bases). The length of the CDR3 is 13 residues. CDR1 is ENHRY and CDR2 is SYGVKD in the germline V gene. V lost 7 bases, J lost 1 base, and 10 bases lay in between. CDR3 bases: TGTGCCATCACCCAGACAGCGAACACTGAAGCTTTCTTT. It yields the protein CAITQTANTEAFF.

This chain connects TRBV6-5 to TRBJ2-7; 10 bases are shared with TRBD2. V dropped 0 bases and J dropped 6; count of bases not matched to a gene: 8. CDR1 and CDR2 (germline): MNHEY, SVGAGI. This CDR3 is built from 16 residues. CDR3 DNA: TGTGCCAGCAGTTACTCGATCTCTAGCGGGAGTGCCGAGCAGTACTTC. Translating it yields CASSYSISSGSAEQYF.

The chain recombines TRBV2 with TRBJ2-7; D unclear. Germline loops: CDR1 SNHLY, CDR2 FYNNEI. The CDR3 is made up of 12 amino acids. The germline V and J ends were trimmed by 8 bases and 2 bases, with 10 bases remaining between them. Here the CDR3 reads CASSRLTYEQYF. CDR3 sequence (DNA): TGTGCCAGCTCGCGGCTCACCTACGAGCAGTACTTC.

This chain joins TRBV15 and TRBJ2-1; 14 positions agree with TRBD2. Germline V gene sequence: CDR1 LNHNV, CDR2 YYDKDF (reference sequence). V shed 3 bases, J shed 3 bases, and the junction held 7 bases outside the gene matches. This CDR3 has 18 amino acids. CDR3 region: CATSRGLAGEGLYNEQFF. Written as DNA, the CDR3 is TGTGCCACCAGCAGGGGACTAGCGGGAGAGGGCCTCTACAATGAGCAGTTCTTC. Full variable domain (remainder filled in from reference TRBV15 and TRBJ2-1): DAMVIQNPRYQVTQFGKPVTLSCSQTLNHNVMYWYQQKSSQAPKLLFHYYDKDFNNEADTPDNFQSRRPNTSFCFLDIRSPGLGDTAMYLCATSRGLAGEGLYNEQFFGPGTRLTVL.

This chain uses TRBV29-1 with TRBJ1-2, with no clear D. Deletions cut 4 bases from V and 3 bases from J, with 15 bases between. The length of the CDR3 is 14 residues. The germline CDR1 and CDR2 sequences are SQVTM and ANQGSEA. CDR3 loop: CSVGPRHLDYGYTF. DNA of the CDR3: TGCAGCGTTGGGCCGAGACACCTTGACTATGGCTACACCTTC. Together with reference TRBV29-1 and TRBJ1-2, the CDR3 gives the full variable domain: SAVISQKPSRDICQRGTSLTIQCQVDSQVTMMFWYRQQPGQSLTLIATANQGSEATYESGFVIDKFPISRPNLTFSTLTVSNMSPEDSSIYLCSVGPRHLDYGYTFGSGTRLTVV.

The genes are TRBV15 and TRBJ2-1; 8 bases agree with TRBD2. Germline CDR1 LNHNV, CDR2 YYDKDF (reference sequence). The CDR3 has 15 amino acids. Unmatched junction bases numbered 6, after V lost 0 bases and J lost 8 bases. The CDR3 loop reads CATSRETGGPYEQFF. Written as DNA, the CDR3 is TGTGCCACCAGCAGAGAAACGGGAGGGCCATATGAGCAGTTCTTC.